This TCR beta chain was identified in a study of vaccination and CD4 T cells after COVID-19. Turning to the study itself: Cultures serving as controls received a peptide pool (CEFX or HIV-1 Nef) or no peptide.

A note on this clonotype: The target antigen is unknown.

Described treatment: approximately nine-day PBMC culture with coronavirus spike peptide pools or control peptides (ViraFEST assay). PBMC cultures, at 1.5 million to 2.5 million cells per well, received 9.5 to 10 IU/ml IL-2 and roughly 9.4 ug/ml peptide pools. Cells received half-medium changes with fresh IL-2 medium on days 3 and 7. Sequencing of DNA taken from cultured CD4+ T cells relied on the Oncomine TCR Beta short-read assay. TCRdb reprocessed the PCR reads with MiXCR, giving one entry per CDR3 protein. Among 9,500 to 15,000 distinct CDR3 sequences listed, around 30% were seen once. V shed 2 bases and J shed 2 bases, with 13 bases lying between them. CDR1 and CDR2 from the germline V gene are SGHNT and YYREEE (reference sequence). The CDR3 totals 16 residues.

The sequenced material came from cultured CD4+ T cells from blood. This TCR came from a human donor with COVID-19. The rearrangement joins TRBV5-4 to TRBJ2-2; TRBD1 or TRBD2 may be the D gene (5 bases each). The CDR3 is CASSFPGAGNTGELFF. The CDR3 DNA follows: TGTGCCAGCAGCTTCCCCGGGGCAGGAAACACCGGGGAGCTGTTTTTT.